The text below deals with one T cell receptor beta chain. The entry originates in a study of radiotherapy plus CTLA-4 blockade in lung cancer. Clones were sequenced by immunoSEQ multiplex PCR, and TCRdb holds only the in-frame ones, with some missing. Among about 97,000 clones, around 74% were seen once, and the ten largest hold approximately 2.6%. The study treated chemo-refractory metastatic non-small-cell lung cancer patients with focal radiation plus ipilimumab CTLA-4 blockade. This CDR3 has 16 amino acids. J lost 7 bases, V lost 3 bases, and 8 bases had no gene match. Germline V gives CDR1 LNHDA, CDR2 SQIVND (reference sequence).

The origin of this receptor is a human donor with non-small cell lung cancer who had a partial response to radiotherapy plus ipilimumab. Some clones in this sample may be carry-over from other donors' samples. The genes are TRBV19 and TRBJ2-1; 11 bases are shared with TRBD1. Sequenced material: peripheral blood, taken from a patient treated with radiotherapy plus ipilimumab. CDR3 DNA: TGTGCCAGTAGTATGCCGGGACAGGGGGTAGGAAATGAGCAGTTCTTC. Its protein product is CASSMPGQGVGNEQFF. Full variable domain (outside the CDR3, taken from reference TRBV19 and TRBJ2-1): DGGITQSPKYLFRKEGQNVTLSCEQNLNHDAMYWYRQDPGQGLRLIYYSQIVNDFQKGDIAEGYSVSREKKESFPLTVTSAQKNPTAFYLCASSMPGQGVGNEQFFGPGTRLTVL.